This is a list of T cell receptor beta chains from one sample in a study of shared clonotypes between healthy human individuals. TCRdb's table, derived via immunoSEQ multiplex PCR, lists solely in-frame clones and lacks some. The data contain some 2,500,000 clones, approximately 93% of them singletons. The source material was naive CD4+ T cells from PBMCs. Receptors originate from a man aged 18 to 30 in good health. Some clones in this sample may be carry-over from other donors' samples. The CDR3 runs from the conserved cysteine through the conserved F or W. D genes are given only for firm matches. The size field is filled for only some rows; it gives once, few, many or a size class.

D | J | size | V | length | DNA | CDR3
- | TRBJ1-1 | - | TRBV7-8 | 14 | TGTGCCAGCAGCTTAGTTACCCAGAACACTGAAGCTTTCTTT | CASSLVTQNTEAFF
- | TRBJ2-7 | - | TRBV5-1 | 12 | TGCGCCAGCAGCTTCGGAGGAAACGAGCAGTACTTC | CASSFGGNEQYF
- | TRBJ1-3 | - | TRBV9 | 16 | TGTGCCAGCAGCCCTCTAGGGGGGACCTCTGGAAACACCATATATTTT | CASSPLGGTSGNTIYF
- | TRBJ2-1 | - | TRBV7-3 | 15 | TGTGCCAGCAGCACCATCGCGTCCCTCTACAATGAGCAGTTCTTC | CASSTIASLYNEQFF
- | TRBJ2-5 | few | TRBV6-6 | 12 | TGTGCCAGCAGTTACTCGACGGAGACCCAGTACTTC | CASSYSTETQYF
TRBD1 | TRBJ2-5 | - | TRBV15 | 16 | TGTGCCACCAGCAGAGGGATGGACAGGGGGCAAGAGACCCAGTACTTC | CATSRGMDRGQETQYF
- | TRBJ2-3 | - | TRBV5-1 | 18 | TGCGCCAGCAGCTTGACAGTCCGGCGACTAACCGGCACAGATACGCAGTATTTT | CASSLTVRRLTGTDTQYF
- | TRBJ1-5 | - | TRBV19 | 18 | TGTGCCAGTAGTATAGGGGGTCGGCAAGGGTATAGCAATCAGCCCCAGCATTTT | CASSIGGRQGYSNQPQHF
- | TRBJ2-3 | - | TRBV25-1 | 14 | TGTGCCAGCAGTGAATGGTCGGGCACAGATACGCAGTATTTT | CASSEWSGTDTQYF
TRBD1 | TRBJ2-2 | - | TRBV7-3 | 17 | TGTGCCAGCAGCTTAACGGCGGCAGGGGGCATCACCGGGGAGCTGTTTTTT | CASSLTAAGGITGELFF
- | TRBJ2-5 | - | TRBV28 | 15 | TGTGCCACTTCCCACTACAGGGCCTTGGGGGAGACCCAGTACTTC | CATSHYRALGETQYF
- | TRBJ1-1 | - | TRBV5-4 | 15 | TGTGCCAGCAGCCGAGCTTCGACAGAGAACACTGAAGCTTTCTTT | CASSRASTENTEAFF
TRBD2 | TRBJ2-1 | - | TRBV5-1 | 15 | TGCGCCAGCAGCTTGGGGCTAGCGGGAAACAATGAGCAGTTCTTC | CASSLGLAGNNEQFF
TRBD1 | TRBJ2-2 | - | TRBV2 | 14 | TGTGCCGCCACGGACAGGGGGCGTACCGGGGAGCTGTTTTTT | CAATDRGRTGELFF
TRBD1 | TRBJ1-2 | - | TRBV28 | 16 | TGTGCCAGCAGTTTATACGGGACAGGGGGGTTCAAGGGCTACACCTTC | CASSLYGTGGFKGYTF
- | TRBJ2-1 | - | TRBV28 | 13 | TGTGCCAGCAGCCTCGTGACGCTCAATGAGCAGTTCTTC | CASSLVTLNEQFF
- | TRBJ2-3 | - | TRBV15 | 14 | TGTGCCACCAGCAGGCCGCAAGGCCCCGGTACGCAGTATTTT | CATSRPQGPGTQYF
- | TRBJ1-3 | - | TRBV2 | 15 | TGTGCCAGCAGTGAATACGGCTCCTTTGGAAACACCATATATTTT | CASSEYGSFGNTIYF
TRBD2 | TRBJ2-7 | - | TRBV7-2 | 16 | TGTGCCAGCAGCTTAACAAGGACTAGCAGAACCTACGAGCAGTACTTC | CASSLTRTSRTYEQYF
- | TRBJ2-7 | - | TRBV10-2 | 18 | TGCGCCAGCAGTGATGGGAGGATTCGTCCTTACAGTTCCTACGAGCAGTACTTC | CASSDGRIRPYSSYEQYF
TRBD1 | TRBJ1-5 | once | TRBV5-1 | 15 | TGCGCCAGCAGCCCGGACAGGGGAGGTAATCAGCCCCAGCATTTT | CASSPDRGGNQPQHF
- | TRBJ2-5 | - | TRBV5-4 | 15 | TGTGCCAGCAGCTTGTCTTTGAGGGAGAGTAAGACCCAGTACTTC | CASSLSLRESKTQYF
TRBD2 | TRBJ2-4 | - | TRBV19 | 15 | TGTGCCAGTAGTAATATGGAACTAGCGGGAGGGCCTGTTTACTTC | CASSNMELAGGPVYF
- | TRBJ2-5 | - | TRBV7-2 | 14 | TGTGCCAGCAGCTGTGAACAGGCCGCGGAGACCCAGTACTTC | CASSCEQAAETQYF
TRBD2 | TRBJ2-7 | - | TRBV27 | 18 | TGTGCCAGCAGTTTATCACCAGGACTAGCGGGAGGGCCCTACGAGCAGTACTTC | CASSLSPGLAGGPYEQYF
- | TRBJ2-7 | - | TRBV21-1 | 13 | TGTGCCAGCCTCGGGACAGGGTGGTTCGAGCAGTACTTC | CASLGTGWFEQYF
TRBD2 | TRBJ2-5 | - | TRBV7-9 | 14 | TGTGCCAGCAGGGACCGGGGGGGTCAAGAGACCCAGTACTTC | CASRDRGGQETQYF
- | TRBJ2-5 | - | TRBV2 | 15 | TGTGCCAGCACCGAGAACGATTCTAGCGCGGAGACCCAGTACTTC | CASTENDSSAETQYF
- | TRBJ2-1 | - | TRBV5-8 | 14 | TGTGCCGGAAGAACGCAGGTCGAACGTAATGAGCAGTTCTTC | CAGRTQVERNEQFF
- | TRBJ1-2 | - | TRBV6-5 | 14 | TGTGCCAGTTCCCTGAGCCAGGCGGTCTATGGCTACACCTTC | CASSLSQAVYGYTF
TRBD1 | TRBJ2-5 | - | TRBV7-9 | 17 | TGTGCCAGCAGCTTTAAAGCCGGGACAGCCAGCCAAGAGACCCAGTACTTC | CASSFKAGTASQETQYF
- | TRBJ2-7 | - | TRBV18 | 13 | TGTGCCAGCTCACCAGGCTGGGGACGCGAGCAGTACTTC | CASSPGWGREQYF
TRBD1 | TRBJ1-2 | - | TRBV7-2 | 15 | TGTGCCAGCAGCTTACAGTCTCGGACAGGGGACGGCTACACCTTC | CASSLQSRTGDGYTF
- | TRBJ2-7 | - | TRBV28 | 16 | TGTGCCAGCAGTCCAAGTCCCCCCGGGGGTCTCTACGAGCAGTACTTC | CASSPSPPGGLYEQYF
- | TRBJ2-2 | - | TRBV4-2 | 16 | TGTGCCAGCAGCCAATCTCCCCAGGGAGCCGGCGGGGAGCTGTTTTTT | CASSQSPQGAGGELFF
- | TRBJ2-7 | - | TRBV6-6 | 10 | TGTGCCAGGTCAGGGGACGAGCAGTACTTC | CARSGDEQYF
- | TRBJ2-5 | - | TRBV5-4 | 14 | TGTGCCAGCAGCTTGGCTTACAGGGAAAAGACCCAGTACTTC | CASSLAYREKTQYF
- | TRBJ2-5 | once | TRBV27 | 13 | TGTGCCAGCACCCACGGGAATCAAGAGACCCAGTACTTC | CASTHGNQETQYF
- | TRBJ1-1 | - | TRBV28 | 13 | TGTGCCAGCAGTTTAGGGCTTAACACTGAAGCTTTCTTT | CASSLGLNTEAFF